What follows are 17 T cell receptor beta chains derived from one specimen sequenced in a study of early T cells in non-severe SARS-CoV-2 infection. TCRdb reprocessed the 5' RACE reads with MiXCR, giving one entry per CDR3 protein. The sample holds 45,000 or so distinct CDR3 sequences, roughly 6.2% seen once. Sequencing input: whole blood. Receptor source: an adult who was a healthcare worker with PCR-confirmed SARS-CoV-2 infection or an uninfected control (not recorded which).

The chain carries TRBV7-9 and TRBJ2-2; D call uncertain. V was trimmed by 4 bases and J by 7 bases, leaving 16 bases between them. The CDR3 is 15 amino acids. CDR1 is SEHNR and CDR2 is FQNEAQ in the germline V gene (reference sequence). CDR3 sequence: CASSSTERRVGELFF. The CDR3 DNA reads TGTGCCAGCAGCTCAACTGAACGTCGGGTCGGGGAGCTGTTTTTT.

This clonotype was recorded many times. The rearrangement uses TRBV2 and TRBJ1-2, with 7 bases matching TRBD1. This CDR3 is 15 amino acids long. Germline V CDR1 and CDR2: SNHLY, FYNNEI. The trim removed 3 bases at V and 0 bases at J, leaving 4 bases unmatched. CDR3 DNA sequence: TGTGCCAGCAGTGAGGGGACAGCGGCTAACTATGGCTACACCTTC. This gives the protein CASSEGTAANYGYTF. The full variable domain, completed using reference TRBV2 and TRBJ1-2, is EPEVTQTPSHQVTQMGQEVILRCVPISNHLYFYWYRQILGQKVEFLVSFYNNEISEKSEIFDDQFSVERPDGSNFTLKIRSTKLEDSAMYFCASSEGTAANYGYTFGSGTRLTVV.

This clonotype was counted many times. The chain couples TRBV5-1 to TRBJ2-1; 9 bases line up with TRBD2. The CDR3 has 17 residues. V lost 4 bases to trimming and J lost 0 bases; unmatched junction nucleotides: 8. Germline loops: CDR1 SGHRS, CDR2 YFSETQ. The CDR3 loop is CASSPFAGGASYNEQFF. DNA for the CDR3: TGCGCCAGCAGCCCCTTCGCGGGAGGGGCCTCCTACAATGAGCAGTTCTTC. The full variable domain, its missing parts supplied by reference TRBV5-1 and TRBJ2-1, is KAGVTQTPRYLIKTRGQQVTLSCSPISGHRSVSWYQQTPGQGLQFLFEYFSETQRNKGNFPGRFSGRQFSNSRSEMNVSTLELGDSALYLCASSPFAGGASYNEQFFGPGTRLTVL.

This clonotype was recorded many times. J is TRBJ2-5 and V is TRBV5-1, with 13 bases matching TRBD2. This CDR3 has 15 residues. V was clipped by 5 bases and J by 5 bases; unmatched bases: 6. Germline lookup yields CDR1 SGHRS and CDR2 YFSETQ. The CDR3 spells CASSFGTSGTETQYF. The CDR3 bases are TGCGCCAGCAGTTTTGGGACTAGCGGGACTGAGACCCAGTACTTC.

The CDR3 sequence is CASSQARQGGTQYF. In DNA form, the CDR3 reads TGTGCCAGCAGCCAAGCGCGGCAGGGAGGGACCCAGTACTTC. The chain uses TRBV14 and TRBJ2-5, with D possibly being TRBD2 (6 bases). Germline V CDR1 and CDR2: SGHDN, FVKESK. The CDR3 has 14 residues. Trimming removed 1 base at V and 7 bases at J, with 13 bases between.

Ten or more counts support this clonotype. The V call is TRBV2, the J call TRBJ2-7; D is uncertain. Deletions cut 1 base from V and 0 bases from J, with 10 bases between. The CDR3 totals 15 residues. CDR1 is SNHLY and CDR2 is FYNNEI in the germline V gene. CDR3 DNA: TGTGCCAGCAGTGAAGAGGCGGTGATCTCCTACGAGCAGTACTTC. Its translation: CASSEEAVISYEQYF.

In nucleotides, the CDR3 is TGTGCCAGTAGTATTGAAGGGACAGGGTATCGCACAGATACGCAGTATTTT. It is translated as CASSIEGTGYRTDTQYF. The chain combines TRBV19 with TRBJ2-3; 9 nucleotides align to TRBD1. The V and J ends lost 3 bases and 1 base, in that order; junction bases with no gene match: 8. The CDR3 covers 17 residues. The germline CDR1 and CDR2 sequences are LNHDA and SQIVND (reference sequence).

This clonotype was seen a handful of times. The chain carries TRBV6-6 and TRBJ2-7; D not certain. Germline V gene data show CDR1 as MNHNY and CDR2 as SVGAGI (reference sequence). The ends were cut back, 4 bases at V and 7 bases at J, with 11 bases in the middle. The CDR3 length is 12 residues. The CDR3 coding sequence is TGTGCCAGCAGTTCCAACCTTGGGGAGCAGTACTTC. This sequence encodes CASSSNLGEQYF.

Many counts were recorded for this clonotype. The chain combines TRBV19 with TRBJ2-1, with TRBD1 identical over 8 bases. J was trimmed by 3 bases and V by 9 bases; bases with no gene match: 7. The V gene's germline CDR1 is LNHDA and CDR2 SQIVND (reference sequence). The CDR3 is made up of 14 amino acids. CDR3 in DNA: TGTGCCAGCCACGCAGGGGGCGACTACAATGAGCAGTTCTTC. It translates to CASHAGGDYNEQFF.

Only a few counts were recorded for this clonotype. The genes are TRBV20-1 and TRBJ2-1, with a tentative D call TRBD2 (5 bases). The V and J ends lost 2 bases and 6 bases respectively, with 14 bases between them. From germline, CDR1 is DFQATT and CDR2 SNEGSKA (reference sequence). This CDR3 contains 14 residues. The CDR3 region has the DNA TGCAGTGCTAGACACTCCAAGACTATCAATGAGCAGTTCTTC. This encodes CSARHSKTINEQFF.

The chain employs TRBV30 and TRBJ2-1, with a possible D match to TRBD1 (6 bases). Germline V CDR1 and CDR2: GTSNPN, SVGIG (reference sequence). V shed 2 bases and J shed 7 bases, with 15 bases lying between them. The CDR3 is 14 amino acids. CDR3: CAWSTQGLGNEQFF. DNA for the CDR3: TGTGCCTGGAGTACACAGGGTTTGGGGAATGAGCAGTTCTTC.

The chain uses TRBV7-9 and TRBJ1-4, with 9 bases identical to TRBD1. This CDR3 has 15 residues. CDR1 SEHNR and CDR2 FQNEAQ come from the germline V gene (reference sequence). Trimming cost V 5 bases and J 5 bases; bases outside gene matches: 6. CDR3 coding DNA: TGTGCCAGCAGCGTCCCCGGGACAGGGAATGAAAAACTGTTTTTT. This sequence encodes CASSVPGTGNEKLFF.

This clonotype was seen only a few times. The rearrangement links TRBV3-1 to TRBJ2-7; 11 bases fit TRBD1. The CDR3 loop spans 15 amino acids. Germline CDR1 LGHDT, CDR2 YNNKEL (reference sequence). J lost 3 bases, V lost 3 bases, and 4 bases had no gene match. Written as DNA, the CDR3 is TGTGCCAGCAGCCACCTTGGGACAGGGGGCTACGAGCAGTACTTC. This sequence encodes CASSHLGTGGYEQYF.

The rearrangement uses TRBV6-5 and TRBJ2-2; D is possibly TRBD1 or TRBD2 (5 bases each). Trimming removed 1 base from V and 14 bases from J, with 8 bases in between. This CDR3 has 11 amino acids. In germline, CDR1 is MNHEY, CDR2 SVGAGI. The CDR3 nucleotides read TGTGCCAGCAGTTACTTGGGGACCCTGTTTTTT. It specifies CASSYLGTLFF.

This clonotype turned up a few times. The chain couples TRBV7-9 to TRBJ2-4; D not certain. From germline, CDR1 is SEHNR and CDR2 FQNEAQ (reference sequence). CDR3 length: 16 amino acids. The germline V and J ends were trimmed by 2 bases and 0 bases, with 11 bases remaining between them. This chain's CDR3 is CASSLLNSIAKNIQYF. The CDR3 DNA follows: TGTGCCAGCAGCTTATTAAACTCAATAGCCAAAAACATTCAGTACTTC.

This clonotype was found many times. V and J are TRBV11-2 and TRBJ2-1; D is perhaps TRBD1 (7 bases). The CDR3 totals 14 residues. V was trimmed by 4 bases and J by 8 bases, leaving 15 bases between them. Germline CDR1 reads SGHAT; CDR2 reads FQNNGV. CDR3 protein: CASSSYDREDEQFF. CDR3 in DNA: TGTGCCAGCAGCTCCTACGACAGGGAGGATGAGCAGTTCTTC.

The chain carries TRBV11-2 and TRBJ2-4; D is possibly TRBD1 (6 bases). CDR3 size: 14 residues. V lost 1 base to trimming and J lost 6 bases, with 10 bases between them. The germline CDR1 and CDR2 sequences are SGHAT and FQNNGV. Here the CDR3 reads CASSLAGDGNIQYF. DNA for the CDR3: TGTGCCAGCAGCTTAGCAGGGGATGGAAACATTCAGTACTTC.